Listed below are T cell receptor beta chains from one sample, sequenced in a study of T cell changes during pregnancy in multiple sclerosis. TCRdb's table, derived via immunoSEQ multiplex PCR, lists solely in-frame clones and lacks some. The sample records tens of thousands of clones, about 88% being singletons. The material was CD8+ T cells from peripheral blood mononuclear cells, obtained after pregnancy. The receptor source for this set is a female donor in good health, enrolled as a control in a pregnancy study. The CDR3 runs from the conserved cysteine through the conserved F or W. D genes are given only for firm matches. Size is omitted from some rows. Given values are once, few, many or a class for expanded clones.

d_call clone_size cdr3_length j_call v_call cdr3_aa cdr3_nt
TRBD1 - 14 TRBJ2-5 TRBV6-5 CASTTGGGPETQYF TGTGCCAGCACGACAGGGGGGGGTCCAGAGACCCAGTACTTC
- few 15 TRBJ1-5 TRBV4-1 CASSQGGLMGQPQHF TGCGCCAGCAGCCAAGGCGGACTCATGGGGCAGCCCCAGCATTTT
TRBD1 - 13 TRBJ1-6 TRBV27 CAARGPYNSPLHF TGTGCCGCGAGGGGGCCCTATAATTCACCCCTCCACTTT
- - 16 TRBJ1-2 TRBV13 CASRTPHQGSNYGYTF TGTGCCAGCAGGACCCCCCACCAGGGATCAAACTATGGCTACACCTTC
- - 13 TRBJ2-3 TRBV7-3 CASSPGLTDTQYF TGTGCCAGCAGCCCCGGTTTGACAGATACGCAGTATTTT
- - 14 TRBJ1-1 TRBV12-5 CASGLGGLNTEAFF TGTGCTAGTGGTTTAGGAGGGCTGAACACTGAAGCTTTCTTT
- once 16 TRBJ2-1 TRBV4-3 CASSQERAGPYNEQFF TGCGCCAGCAGCCAAGAACGGGCAGGGCCTTACAATGAGCAGTTCTTC
- - 15 TRBJ2-6 TRBV7-6 CASSLRGTGANVLTF TGTGCCAGCAGCTTACGGGGTACTGGGGCCAACGTCCTGACTTTC
TRBD2 many 16 TRBJ2-1 TRBV9 CASSLGSGGINNEQFF TGTGCCAGCAGCCTCGGAAGCGGGGGGATAAACAATGAGCAGTTCTTC
- - 15 TRBJ1-1 TRBV9 CASSVEGRGNTEAFF TGTGCCAGCAGCGTAGAAGGACGGGGGAACACTGAAGCTTTCTTT
- once 14 TRBJ1-1 TRBV4-3 CASSRLRVNTEAFF TGCGCCAGCAGCCGCTTACGGGTGAACACTGAAGCTTTCTTT
- - 13 TRBJ1-1 TRBV7-3 CASSLVPNTEAFF TGTGCCAGCAGCTTAGTCCCAAACACTGAAGCTTTCTTT
TRBD1 - 15 TRBJ1-5 TRBV7-9 CASSPDRGWDQPQHF TGTGCCAGCAGCCCCGACAGGGGATGGGATCAGCCCCAGCATTTT
TRBD1 once 16 TRBJ2-3 TRBV5-4 CASSFRQGPPRDTQYF TGTGCCAGCAGCTTCCGACAGGGGCCCCCGAGGGATACGCAGTATTTT
- - 15 TRBJ1-1 TRBV10-3 CAISEEGVRNTEAFF TGTGCCATCAGTGAGGAAGGGGTCCGGAACACTGAAGCTTTCTTT
- once 13 TRBJ2-2 TRBV5-8 CASSFHYTGELFF TGTGCCAGCAGCTTTCACTACACCGGGGAGCTGTTTTTT
- once 17 TRBJ2-2 TRBV4-3 CASSQDTRTQSTGELFF TGCGCCAGCAGCCAAGATACGCGGACACAAAGCACCGGGGAGCTGTTTTTT
TRBD2 - 16 TRBJ2-3 TRBV27 CASSRVRGAHTDTQYF TGTGCCAGCAGCCGCGTGCGGGGGGCCCACACAGATACGCAGTATTTT
- - 13 TRBJ1-5 TRBV4-3 CASSQGGNQPQHF TGCGCCAGCAGCCAAGGAGGCAATCAGCCCCAGCATTTT
TRBD1 - 15 TRBJ1-2 TRBV29-1 CSVEDPTGQDYGYTF TGCAGCGTTGAAGACCCCACCGGACAGGACTATGGCTACACCTTC
TRBD1 - 12 TRBJ2-7 TRBV5-1 CASRQGGDEQYF TGCGCCAGCAGACAGGGGGGCGACGAGCAGTACTTC
- once 18 TRBJ1-1 TRBV2 CASNPAVRTFGVNTEAFF TGTGCCAGCAACCCCGCCGTTCGGACTTTTGGAGTGAACACTGAAGCTTTCTTT
- - 15 TRBJ2-1 TRBV10-3 CAISESTTPMDEQFF TGTGCCATCAGTGAGTCTACTACCCCGATGGATGAGCAGTTCTTC
TRBD1 - 15 TRBJ2-7 TRBV9 CASSARDSDSYEQYF TGTGCCAGCAGCGCCCGGGACAGCGATTCCTACGAGCAGTACTTC
TRBD1 - 15 TRBJ2-1 TRBV4-3 CASSPRTGIYNEQFF TGCGCCAGCAGCCCGCGGACAGGGATCTACAATGAGCAGTTCTTC
- - 15 TRBJ1-5 TRBV6-1 CASSETAGGNQPQHF TGTGCCAGCAGTGAAACTGCGGGGGGCAATCAGCCCCAGCATTTT
- - 14 TRBJ2-1 TRBV6-6 CASSYRRLWDEQFF TGTGCCAGCAGTTACCGGCGGCTTTGGGATGAGCAGTTCTTC
TRBD1 - 14 TRBJ1-1 TRBV6-5 CASRLGQGNTEAFF TGTGCCAGCAGGCTCGGACAGGGGAACACTGAAGCTTTCTTT
TRBD1 - 15 TRBJ2-1 TRBV6-6 CATYPGQGSYNEQFF TGTGCCACCTACCCGGGACAGGGCTCCTACAATGAGCAGTTCTTC
- - 16 TRBJ2-7 TRBV4-3 CASSQDWGGPTGEQYF TGCGCCAGCAGCCAAGATTGGGGGGGGCCCACGGGCGAGCAGTACTTC
- - 14 TRBJ1-2 TRBV19 CASSFSGDGYGYTF TGTGCCAGTAGTTTCAGCGGGGACGGCTATGGCTACACCTTC
- - 13 TRBJ1-1 TRBV5-6 CASSLGVNTEAFF TGTGCCAGCAGCTTAGGAGTGAACACTGAAGCTTTCTTT
- few 12 TRBJ2-7 TRBV12-5 CATRDNSVEQYF TGTGCCACCCGGGACAACTCTGTCGAGCAGTACTTC
- - 14 TRBJ2-2 TRBV6-4 CASSDSKEAGELFF TGTGCCAGCAGTGACTCGAAAGAGGCCGGGGAGCTGTTTTTT
TRBD1 - 14 TRBJ1-3 TRBV7-3 CASSPGQGGDTIYF TGTGCCAGCAGCCCGGGACAGGGGGGAGACACCATATATTTT
TRBD1 - 15 TRBJ1-3 TRBV7-9 CASNSPGGTGNTIYF TGTGCCAGCAATTCCCCAGGGGGGACTGGAAACACCATATATTTT
- - 14 TRBJ2-7 TRBV4-1 CASSQEKGTYEQYF TGCGCCAGCAGCCAGGAAAAGGGGACCTACGAGCAGTACTTC
- - 16 TRBJ1-2 TRBV30 CAWNPLGDIPNYGYTF TGTGCCTGGAATCCCCTGGGGGACATCCCTAACTATGGCTACACCTTC
TRBD2 - 16 TRBJ2-1 TRBV7-2 CASRSQPGLAVNEQFF TGTGCCAGCAGGTCCCAACCGGGACTAGCGGTTAACGAGCAGTTCTTC
- few 15 TRBJ1-6 TRBV6-4 CASSPREGNNSPLHF TGTGCCAGCAGCCCTAGGGAGGGTAACAATTCACCCCTCCACTTT
- - 16 TRBJ2-7 TRBV6-5 CASSYSERGSSYEQYF TGTGCCAGCAGTTACTCGGAACGGGGGAGCTCCTACGAGCAGTACTTC
- - 16 TRBJ2-6 TRBV4-3 CASSQDLTTGANVLTF TGCGCCAGCAGCCAAGATTTAACAACTGGGGCCAACGTCCTGACTTTC
- - 16 TRBJ1-4 TRBV7-9 CASSFVVDTGNEKLFF TGTGCCAGCAGCTTTGTTGTAGACACAGGGAATGAAAAACTGTTTTTT
- - 15 TRBJ2-3 TRBV7-9 CASSFFGRGTDTQYF TGTGCCAGCAGCTTTTTCGGCAGGGGCACAGATACGCAGTATTTT
- - 16 TRBJ1-2 TRBV6-1 CASSERKGRDRYGYTF TGTGCCAGCAGTGAACGGAAGGGCAGGGATCGTTATGGCTACACCTTC
TRBD1 - 14 TRBJ1-1 TRBV7-8 CASSLQGDRSEAFF TGTGCCAGCAGCTTACAGGGGGATCGGTCTGAAGCTTTCTTT
TRBD1 - 15 TRBJ2-1 TRBV4-3 CASSQDVGTANEQFF TGCGCCAGCAGCCAGGATGTCGGGACAGCAAATGAGCAGTTCTTC